The clone carrying this T cell receptor beta chain was seen at least ten times. Specified time point: pre-sensitization, week 0. The treatment denotes: therapeutic diphenylcyclopropenone sensitization with weekly scalp DPC. This sample is part of a study of human T cells and chemical hapten exposure. Using its own MiXCR run on the RACE reads, TCRdb lists one record per CDR3 protein. Here the sample spans some 330,000 distinct CDR3 sequences, about 5% being singletons. The sequencing used whole blood, collected in connection with sensitization to the hapten diphenylcyclopropenone (DPC). The receptor comes from a young woman with alopecia areata. Some clones in this sample may be carry-over from other donors' samples.

The CDR3 nucleotides read TGTGCCATTAGGTCCACTGAAGCTTTCTTT. Protein product: CAIRSTEAFF. This rearrangement joins TRBV6-6 to TRBJ1-1; D gene ambiguous. The CDR3 spans 10 residues. The V gene lost 10 bases and the J gene lost 4 bases, with 7 bases spanning the gap. Germline V gene sequence: CDR1 MNHNY, CDR2 SVGAGI (reference sequence).